Each of the 21 T cell receptor beta chains below was sequenced from the same sample in a study of immune cell composition in non-small cell lung cancer. Only in-frame clones appear in the TCRdb table, and some are missing; sequencing was by immunoSEQ multiplex PCR. The top ten hold roughly 9.9% of the sample, which has some 1,500 clones, about 82% seen once. Sequencing was done on a sample of lung tumor tissue. The source of these receptors is a human donor with non-small cell lung cancer.

The J gene is TRBJ2-7, the V gene TRBV2; possibly TRBD1 for D (6 bases). This CDR3 contains 14 residues. Looked up from germline, CDR1 is SNHLY and CDR2 is FYNNEI. The V gene lost 5 bases and the J gene lost 3 bases, with 14 bases spanning the gap. The CDR3 loop reads CASSRTGLGYEQYF. The DNA of the CDR3 is TGTGCCAGCAGTAGAACAGGGCTGGGCTACGAGCAGTACTTC.

V gene TRBV5-5 combines with J gene TRBJ2-6; 7 bases are a match to TRBD1. The CDR3 is made up of 20 amino acids. CDR1 is SGHKS, CDR2 YYEKEE, per germline (reference sequence). Trimming took 0 bases from V and 0 from J; bases not matched to a gene: 12. The CDR3 spells CASSLAPWSTGHSGANVLTF. In DNA form, the CDR3 reads TGTGCCAGCAGCTTGGCCCCTTGGTCGACAGGGCACTCTGGGGCCAACGTCCTGACTTTC.

The J gene is TRBJ1-6, the V gene TRBV4-1; D perhaps matches TRBD1 (6 bases). Per germline, CDR1 MGHRA and CDR2 YSYEKL. V lost 0 bases, J lost 5 bases, and 11 bases lay in between. The CDR3 is 16 amino acids. In nucleotides, the CDR3 is TGCGCCAGCAGCCAAGAGGGCCAGGGGAATAATTCACCCCTCCACTTT. This encodes CASSQEGQGNNSPLHF.

The J gene is TRBJ1-4, the V gene TRBV4-1, with a weak D call TRBD1 (6 bases). Trimming took off 7 bases at V and 4 bases at J, with 16 bases between the two ends. The CDR3 contains 15 residues. In germline, CDR1 is MGHRA, CDR2 YSYEKL. The CDR3 region is CASTWTENRNEKLFF. In DNA, the CDR3 is TGCGCCAGCACCTGGACAGAAAATCGTAATGAAAAACTGTTTTTT.

This chain uses TRBV9 with TRBJ1-3; tentative D call: TRBD1 (6 bases). Trimming shortened V by 0 bases and J by 1 base, and 11 bases separated the two germline ends. The CDR3 contains 16 residues. The germline V gene has CDR1 SGDLS and CDR2 YYNGEE. CDR3 nucleotides: TGTGCCAGCAGCGTAGAGGGACATCGGTCTGGAAACACCATATATTTT. Its translation is CASSVEGHRSGNTIYF. The whole variable domain, filled in from reference TRBV9 and TRBJ1-3, reads DSGVTQTPKHLITATGQRVTLRCSPRSGDLSVYWYQQSLDQGLQFLIQYYNGEERAKGNILERFSAQQFPDLHSELNLSSLELGDSALYFCASSVEGHRSGNTIYFGEGSWLTVV.

The genes are TRBV5-1 and TRBJ1-1; D is undetermined. The V gene's germline CDR1 is SGHRS and CDR2 YFSETQ. Trimming removed 0 bases from V and 0 bases from J, with 3 bases in between. This CDR3 region has 13 residues. CDR3 protein: CASSLALNTEAFF. The CDR3, as DNA: TGCGCCAGCAGCTTGGCGTTGAACACTGAAGCTTTCTTT.

The rearrangement uses TRBV7-2 and TRBJ1-2; no firm D call. The V gene lost 3 bases and the J gene lost 3 bases, with 8 bases spanning the gap. The CDR3 contains 13 residues. Germline assignment: CDR1 SGHTA and CDR2 FQGNSA. CDR3 protein: CASSFRGDYGYTF. The CDR3 nucleotides are TGTGCCAGCAGCTTTCGAGGCGACTATGGCTACACCTTC.

The rearrangement uses TRBV18 and TRBJ1-1; tentatively, D is TRBD1 (5 bases). The germline V gene has CDR1 KGHSH and CDR2 LQKENI. V lost 3 bases, J lost 5 bases, and 19 bases lay in between. The CDR3 loop spans 16 amino acids. The CDR3 DNA is TGTGCCAGCTCACCCCCTGGCGGGGCGAGGCAGACTGAAGCTTTCTTT. Residues: CASSPPGGARQTEAFF. Full variable domain (missing parts from reference TRBV18 and TRBJ1-1): NAGVMQNPRHLVRRRGQEARLRCSPMKGHSHVYWYRQLPEEGLKFMVYLQKENIIDESGMPKERFSAEFPKEGPSILRIQQVVRGDSAAYFCASSPPGGARQTEAFFGQGTRLTVV.

This clone appeared a single time. The rearrangement uses TRBV30 and TRBJ2-5; 9 bases align to TRBD2. V gave up 0 bases and J gave up 7 bases; unmatched junction bases: 0. The germline V gene encodes CDR1 GTSNPN and CDR2 SVGIG (reference sequence). This CDR3 has 12 amino acids. CDR3 nucleotides: TGTGCCTGGAGTGTAGCGGGGGGGACCCAGTACTTC. Translation gives CAWSVAGGTQYF.

The sample holds a few counts of this clone. The chain combines TRBV18 with TRBJ2-3; D unclear. Germline V gives CDR1 KGHSH, CDR2 LQKENI. Trimming stripped 3 bases from V and 5 bases from J, with 15 bases between. This CDR3 contains 15 residues. The CDR3 region has the DNA TGTGCCAGCTCACCCCACGACTCCTCCCGAGATACGCAGTATTTT. It is translated as CASSPHDSSRDTQYF.

V gene TRBV13 combines with J gene TRBJ2-7; 11 bases are shared with TRBD2. Germline V gene sequence: CDR1 PRHDT, CDR2 FYEKMQ (reference sequence). The CDR3 totals 16 residues. Trimming removed 4 bases from V and 6 bases from J; junction bases left unmatched: 11. This chain's CDR3 is CASSSTGTSGGSEQYF. CDR3 in DNA: TGTGCCAGCAGCTCAACCGGGACTAGCGGTGGCAGCGAGCAGTACTTC.

The chain carries TRBV6-6 and TRBJ2-2; D is unclear. The CDR3 extends over 14 amino acids. The germline V and J ends were trimmed by 5 bases and 1 base, with 8 bases remaining between them. Germline V CDR1 and CDR2: MNHNY, SVGAGI (reference sequence). CDR3 amino acids: CASSLNRNTGELFF. CDR3 nucleotides: TGTGCCAGCAGTCTAAACAGGAACACCGGGGAGCTGTTTTTT.

Judged by abundance, this clone is large. The rearrangement joins TRBV5-6 to TRBJ1-1; 9 bases are shared with TRBD1. CDR1 SGHDT and CDR2 YYEEEE come from the germline V gene. This CDR3 is built from 15 residues. V was clipped by 0 bases and J by 5 bases; unmatched bases: 5. The CDR3 DNA reads as TGTGCCAGCAGCTTGGACCCGACAGGGGGTACTGAAGCTTTCTTT. This sequence encodes CASSLDPTGGTEAFF.

This clone was observed a handful of times. V gene TRBV7-3 combines with J gene TRBJ2-2; no clear D gene. Trimming took 2 bases from V and 5 from J, leaving 3 bases between them. CDR1 is SGHTA and CDR2 is FQGTGA in the germline V gene. The CDR3 is made up of 12 amino acids. The CDR3 nucleotides read TGTGCCAGCAGCTTATTAACCGGGGAGCTGTTTTTT. This sequence encodes CASSLLTGELFF.

This sequence joins TRBV18 and TRBJ1-2; a possible D gene is TRBD1 (5 bases). Trimming took 3 bases from V and 7 from J, leaving 21 bases between them. Germline V gene data show CDR1 as KGHSH and CDR2 as LQKENI. This CDR3 is 16 amino acids long. The CDR3 sequence is CASSPVGAGEKGGYTF. The CDR3 bases are TGTGCCAGCTCACCTGTCGGGGCGGGGGAGAAAGGTGGCTACACCTTC.

The chain has TRBV4-2 and TRBJ2-1; TRBD2 aligns across 13 bases. V was clipped by 4 bases and J by 9 bases; unmatched bases: 9. The CDR3 is made up of 16 amino acids. In germline, CDR1 is LGHNA, CDR2 YNFKEQ. The CDR3 loop is CASSRPGTSGVIEQFF. CDR3 DNA: TGTGCCAGCAGCCGCCCCGGGACTAGCGGGGTTATTGAGCAGTTCTTC.

V and J are TRBV28 and TRBJ2-7; 9 bases match TRBD1. The V and J ends lost 3 bases and 0 bases, in that order; junction bases with no gene match: 3. From germline, CDR1 is MDHEN and CDR2 SYDVKM. The CDR3 runs 15 residues. In nucleotides, the CDR3 is TGTGCCAGCAGTTTGGAACAGGGGGCCTCCTACGAGCAGTACTTC. Protein: CASSLEQGASYEQYF.

The V call is TRBV9, the J call TRBJ2-3; TRBD2 agrees at 9 bases. The CDR3 sequence is 15 residues long. The germline CDR1 and CDR2 sequences are SGDLS and YYNGEE. Trimming cost V 1 base and J 4 bases; bases outside gene matches: 4. CDR3 in DNA: TGTGCCAGCAGCGTACGGGCTAGCGGGGCAGATACGCAGTATTTT. Protein sequence: CASSVRASGADTQYF. Supplemented by reference TRBV9 and TRBJ2-3, the full variable domain reads DSGVTQTPKHLITATGQRVTLRCSPRSGDLSVYWYQQSLDQGLQFLIQYYNGEERAKGNILERFSAQQFPDLHSELNLSSLELGDSALYFCASSVRASGADTQYFGPGTRLTVL.

The rearrangement links TRBV7-2 to TRBJ2-5; 12 bases are shared with TRBD2. The CDR3 is 15 amino acids. The germline V gene has CDR1 SGHTA and CDR2 FQGNSA. V was pared by 4 bases and J by 9 bases, with 9 bases of the junction left unmatched. CDR3 protein: CASSSSSGGAPPQYF. CDR3 DNA: TGTGCCAGCAGCTCCTCTAGCGGGGGGGCCCCTCCCCAGTACTTC. Based on the CDR3 plus reference TRBV7-2 and TRBJ2-5, the full variable domain is GAGVSQSPSNKVTEKGKDVELRCDPISGHTALYWYRQSLGQGLEFLIYFQGNSAPDKSGLPSDRFSAERTGGSVSTLTIQRTQQEDSAVYLCASSSSSGGAPPQYFGPGTRLLVL.

The rearrangement links TRBV7-2 to TRBJ1-1; D unresolved. The germline V gene encodes CDR1 SGHTA and CDR2 FQGNSA. V was trimmed by 5 bases and J by 5 bases, leaving 9 bases between them. The CDR3 consists of 12 residues. CDR3 region: CASSQTQTEAFF. In nucleotides, the CDR3 is TGTGCCAGCAGCCAAACACAGACTGAAGCTTTCTTT. Complete variable domain (other parts from reference TRBV7-2 and TRBJ1-1): GAGVSQSPSNKVTEKGKDVELRCDPISGHTALYWYRQSLGQGLEFLIYFQGNSAPDKSGLPSDRFSAERTGGSVSTLTIQRTQQEDSAVYLCASSQTQTEAFFGQGTRLTVV.

The chain links TRBV7-2 to TRBJ2-3; 8 positions agree with TRBD2. This CDR3 has 14 amino acids. Germline values: CDR1 SGHTA, CDR2 FQGNSA. The V segment lost 5 bases and the J segment 4 bases; nucleotides outside the gene matches: 5. CDR3: CASSRQRGSDTQYF. The CDR3 coding sequence is TGTGCCAGCAGCCGTCAGCGGGGGTCAGATACGCAGTATTTT.